The rows below give T cell receptor beta chains drawn from one sample of a study of regulatory T cells in long-lasting Graves disease. TCRdb independently ran MiXCR on the multiplex PCR reads; one entry per CDR3 protein. The sample has 400,000 to 500,000 distinct CDR3 sequences, 20% to 25% seen once. The starting material was peripheral blood mononuclear cells (PBMCs), obtained when the disease was refractory, from a patient treated with antithyroid drugs. The source is a female donor with Graves disease. The CDR3 runs from the conserved cysteine through the conserved F or W.

v_call,cdr3_aa
TRBV20-1,CSAPSTQETQYF
TRBV27,CASGQPPETQYF
TRBV6-2/TRBV6-3,CASSYTASGRGTQYF
TRBV24-1,CATSDRDSPSANVLTF
TRBV20-1,CSASRWGHLQETQYF
TRBV6-1,CASSDPPPWGGNEKLFF
TRBV15,CATSREAGNYGCTF
TRBV7-2,CASSPERTSLTGELFF
TRBV7-6,CASSLSGWVVNEQFF
TRBV4-2,CASSLLGQGSSEQYF
TRBV2,CATSGVAGDTQYF
TRBV15,CATSRDRSGQETQYF
TRBV6-5,CASSYSGQYEQYF
TRBV9,CASSITSQFQETQYF
TRBV13,CASSLGRVGTEAFF
TRBV14,CASSGHLTGELFF
TRBV2,CASSEGPSISGNTIYF
TRBV7-3,CASSLTGVEQYF
TRBV12-5,CASGWGHATTEAFF
TRBV28,CASTETGLNTEAFF
TRBV24-1,CATSDSGTSTFYEQYF
TRBV7-2,CASSLTGQANIQYF
TRBV28,CASSFTDNYGYTF
TRBV6-1,CASSGDRQPQHF
TRBV24-1,CATSDSGTWQNEQFF
TRBV7-6,CASSNPPRGSGANVLTF
TRBV7-9,CASSLERNQETQYF
TRBV2,CASSPQGGSETQYF
TRBV3-1,CASSQGGNAAGTQYF
TRBV10-3,CAIRPFYLAGETDEQFF
TRBV3-1,CASSQGGTGTSYEQYF
TRBV19,CASSKTGTEAFF
TRBV3-1,CASSQVDREPYNEQFF
TRBV29-1,CSADFSGANVLTF
TRBV9,CASSVTANTEAFF
TRBV28,CASRTGTFYSNQPQHF
TRBV10-3,CAISEFQGSNYGYTF
TRBV5-1,CASSLTASRSGANVLTF
TRBV5-1,CASSPRQALNTEAFF
TRBV28,CASSLGQDYQPQHF
TRBV20-1,CSARSTGSEKLFF
TRBV28,CASSLTSGGYEQYF
TRBV7-2,CASSSDRGQPEQYF
TRBV5-1,CASSLGPGAGQYF
TRBV7-9,CASSLGQGASAFF
TRBV28,CASSSLRRLSSSYEQYF
TRBV2,CASSRDTLYEQYF
TRBV3-1,CASSSRTRTEAFF